This T cell receptor beta chain came from a study of cytomegalovirus exposure and HLA in healthy donors. With 0 bases clipped from V and 4 bases from J, the junction kept 12 bases outside the gene matches. The CDR3 is 20 amino acids. Germline V gives CDR1 LNHNV, CDR2 YYDKDF (reference sequence). Primers: 60 Vbeta forward and 13 Jbeta reverse. Assay used: immunoSEQ multiplex PCR; TCRdb lists only in-frame clones, some missing. This sample has about 110,000 clones; more than 60% occur once, and the top ten carry 5.6%. The sample consisted of PBMCs. This receptor was identified in a male donor in good health and CMV-seronegative. The chain links TRBV15 to TRBJ2-6, with 10 nucleotides matching TRBD2. CDR3 loop: CATSREGPAGGPLGANVLTF. CDR3 coding DNA: TGTGCCACCAGCAGAGAGGGCCCAGCGGGAGGGCCTCTGGGGGCCAACGTCCTGACTTTC.